This T cell receptor beta chain originates from a study of response to subunit inactivated influenza vaccine. General study points: There was a suggestion from the authors that each seasonal influenza vaccination recruits few new T cells.

The CDR3 totals 13 residues. From germline, CDR1 is SGHDN and CDR2 FVKESK. With 4 bases removed from V and 7 bases from J, the gap between germline ends came to 14 bases. This clonotype came up many times. Its antigen is as yet unknown. One entry per CDR3 protein, called by TCRdb with MiXCR from the RT-PCR reads. The sample has some 520,000 distinct CDR3 sequences, approximately 15% seen once. This TCR derives from a man aged 45-69 years who received an inactivated influenza vaccine. The chain has TRBV14 and TRBJ2-7, with D perhaps matching TRBD2 (5 bases). Sequencing used CD4+ T cells sorted from PBMCs, obtained roughly 24 months after vaccination. The chain's CDR3 is CASSPNGVGEQYF. CDR3 coding DNA: TGTGCCAGCAGCCCGAACGGGGTTGGGGAGCAGTACTTC.